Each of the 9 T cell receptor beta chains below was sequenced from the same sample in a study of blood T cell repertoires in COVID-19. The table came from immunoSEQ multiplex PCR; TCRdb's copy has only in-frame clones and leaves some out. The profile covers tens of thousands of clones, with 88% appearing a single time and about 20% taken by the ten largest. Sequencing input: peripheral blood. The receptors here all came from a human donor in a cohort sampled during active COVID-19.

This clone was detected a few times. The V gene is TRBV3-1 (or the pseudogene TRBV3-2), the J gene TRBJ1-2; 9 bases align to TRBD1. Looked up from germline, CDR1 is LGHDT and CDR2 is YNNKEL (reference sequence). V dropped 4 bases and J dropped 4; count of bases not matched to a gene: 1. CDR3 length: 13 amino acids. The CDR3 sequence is CASSLGQGYGYTF. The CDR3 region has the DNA TGTGCCAGCAGCCTGGGACAGGGCTATGGCTACACCTTC.

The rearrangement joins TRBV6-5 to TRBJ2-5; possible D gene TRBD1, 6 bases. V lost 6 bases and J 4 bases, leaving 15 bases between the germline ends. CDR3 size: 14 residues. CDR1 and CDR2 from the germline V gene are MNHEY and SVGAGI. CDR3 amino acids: CASSPYRVSETQYF. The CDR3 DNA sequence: TGTGCCAGCAGCCCCTACAGGGTTTCAGAGACCCAGTACTTC.

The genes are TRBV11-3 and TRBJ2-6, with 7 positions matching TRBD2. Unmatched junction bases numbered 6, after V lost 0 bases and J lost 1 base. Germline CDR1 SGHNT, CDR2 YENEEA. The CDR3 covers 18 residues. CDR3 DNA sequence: TGTGCCAGCAGCTTAGATATGGCGGGAGCTTCTGGGGCCAACGTCCTGACTTTC. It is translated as CASSLDMAGASGANVLTF.

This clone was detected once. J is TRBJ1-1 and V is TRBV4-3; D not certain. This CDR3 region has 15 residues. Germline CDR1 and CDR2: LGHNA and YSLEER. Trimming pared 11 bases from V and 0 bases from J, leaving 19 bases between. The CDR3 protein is CACCRPGFVNTEAFF. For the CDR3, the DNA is TGCGCCTGCTGCCGACCCGGGTTCGTGAACACTGAAGCTTTCTTT.

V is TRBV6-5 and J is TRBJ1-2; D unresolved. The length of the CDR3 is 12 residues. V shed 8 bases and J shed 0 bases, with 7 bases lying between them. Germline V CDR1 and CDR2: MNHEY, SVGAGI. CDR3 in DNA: TGTGCCAGCTCCGGGGCTAACTATGGCTACACCTTC. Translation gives CASSGANYGYTF.

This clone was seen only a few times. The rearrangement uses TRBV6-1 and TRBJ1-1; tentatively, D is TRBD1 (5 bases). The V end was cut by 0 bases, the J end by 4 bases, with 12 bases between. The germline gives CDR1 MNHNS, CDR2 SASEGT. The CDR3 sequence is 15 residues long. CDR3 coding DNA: TGTGCCAGCAGTGAAGCGCATGGGGGGGGCACTGAAGCTTTCTTT. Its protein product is CASSEAHGGGTEAFF.

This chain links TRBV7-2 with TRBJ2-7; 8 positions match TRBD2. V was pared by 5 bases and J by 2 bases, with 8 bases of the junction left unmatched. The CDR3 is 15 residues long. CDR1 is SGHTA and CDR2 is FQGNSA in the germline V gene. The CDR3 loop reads CASSLSGGLAYEQYF. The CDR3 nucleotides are TGTGCCAGCAGCCTGAGTGGGGGACTAGCCTACGAGCAGTACTTC. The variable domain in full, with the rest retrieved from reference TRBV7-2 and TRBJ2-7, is GAGVSQSPSNKVTEKGKDVELRCDPISGHTALYWYRQSLGQGLEFLIYFQGNSAPDKSGLPSDRFSAERTGGSVSTLTIQRTQQEDSAVYLCASSLSGGLAYEQYFGPGTRLTVT.

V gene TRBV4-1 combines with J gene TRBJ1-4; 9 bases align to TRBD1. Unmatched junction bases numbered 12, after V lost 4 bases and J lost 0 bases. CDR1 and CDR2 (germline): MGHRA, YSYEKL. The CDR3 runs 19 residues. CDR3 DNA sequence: TGCGCCAGCAGCCCGGCGGGACAGGGAGGGATTCCAACTAATGAAAAACTGTTTTTT. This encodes CASSPAGQGGIPTNEKLFF.

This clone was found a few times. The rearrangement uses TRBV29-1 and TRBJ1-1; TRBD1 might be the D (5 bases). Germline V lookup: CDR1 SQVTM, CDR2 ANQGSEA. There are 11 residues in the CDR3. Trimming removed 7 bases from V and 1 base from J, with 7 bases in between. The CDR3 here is CSGTRNTEAFF. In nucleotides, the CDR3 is TGCAGCGGGACACGGAACACTGAAGCTTTCTTT.